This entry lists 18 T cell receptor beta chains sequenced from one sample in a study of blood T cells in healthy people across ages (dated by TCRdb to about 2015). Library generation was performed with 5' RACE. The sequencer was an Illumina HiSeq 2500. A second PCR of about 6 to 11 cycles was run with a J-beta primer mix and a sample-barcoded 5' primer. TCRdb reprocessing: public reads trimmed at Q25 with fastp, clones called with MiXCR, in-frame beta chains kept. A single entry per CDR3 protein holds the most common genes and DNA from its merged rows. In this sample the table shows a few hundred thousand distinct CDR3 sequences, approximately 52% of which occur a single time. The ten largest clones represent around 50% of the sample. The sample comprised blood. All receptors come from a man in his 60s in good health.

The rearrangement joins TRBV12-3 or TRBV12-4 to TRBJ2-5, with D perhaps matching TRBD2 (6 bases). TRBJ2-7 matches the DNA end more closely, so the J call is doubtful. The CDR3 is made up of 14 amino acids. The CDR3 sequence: CASKLGTSSYEQYF. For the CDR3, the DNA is TGTGCCAGCAAGTTGGGGACTTCCTCCTACGAGCAGTACTTC.

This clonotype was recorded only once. The CDR3 here is CASSRVNTGELFF. The CDR3 DNA sequence: TGCGCCAGCAGCAGGGTTAACACCGGGGAGCTGTTTTTT. The gene calls are TRBV10-1 and TRBJ2-2; possible D gene TRBD1, 5 bases. V shed 6 bases and J shed 2 bases, with 7 bases lying between them. Per germline, CDR1 WNHNN and CDR2 SYGVQD (reference sequence). This CDR3 comprises 13 residues.

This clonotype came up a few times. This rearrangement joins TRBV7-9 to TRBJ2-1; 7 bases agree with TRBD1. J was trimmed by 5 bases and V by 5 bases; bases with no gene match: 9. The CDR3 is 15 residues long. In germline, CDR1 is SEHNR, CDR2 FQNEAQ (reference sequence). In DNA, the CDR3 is TGTGCCAGCAGCCCGCCGGGACAGATAGACAATGAGCAGTTCTTC. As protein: CASSPPGQIDNEQFF.

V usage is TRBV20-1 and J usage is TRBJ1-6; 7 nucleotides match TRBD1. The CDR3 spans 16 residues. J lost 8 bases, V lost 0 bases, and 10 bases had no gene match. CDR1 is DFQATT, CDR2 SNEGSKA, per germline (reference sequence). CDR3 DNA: TGCAGTGCTAGAGATCAGGCAGGGGGTTGGGATTCACCCCTCCACTTT. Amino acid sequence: CSARDQAGGWDSPLHF.

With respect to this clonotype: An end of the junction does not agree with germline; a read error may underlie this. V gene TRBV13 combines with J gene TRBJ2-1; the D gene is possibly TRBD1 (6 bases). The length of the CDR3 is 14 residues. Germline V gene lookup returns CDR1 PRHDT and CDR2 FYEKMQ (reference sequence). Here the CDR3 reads CAGSLRRGYNEQFF. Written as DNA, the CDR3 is TGTGCCGGCAGCCTCCGAAGGGGGTACAATGAGCAGTTCTTC.

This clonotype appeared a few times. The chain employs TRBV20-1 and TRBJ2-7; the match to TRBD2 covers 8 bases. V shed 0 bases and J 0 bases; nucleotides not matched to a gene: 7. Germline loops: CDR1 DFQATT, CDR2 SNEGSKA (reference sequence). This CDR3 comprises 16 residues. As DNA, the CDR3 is TGCAGTGCTAGAGAATTCGGCGGGAGGAGCTCCTACGAGCAGTACTTC. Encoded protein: CSAREFGGRSSYEQYF.

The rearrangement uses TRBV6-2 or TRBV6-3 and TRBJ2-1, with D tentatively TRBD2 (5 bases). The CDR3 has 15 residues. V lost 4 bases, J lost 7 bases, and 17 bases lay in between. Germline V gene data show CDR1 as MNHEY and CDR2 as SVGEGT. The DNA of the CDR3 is TGTGCCAGCAGTTCCGACTATCGGCAAAGGAATGAGCAGTTCTTC. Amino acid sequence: CASSSDYRQRNEQFF.

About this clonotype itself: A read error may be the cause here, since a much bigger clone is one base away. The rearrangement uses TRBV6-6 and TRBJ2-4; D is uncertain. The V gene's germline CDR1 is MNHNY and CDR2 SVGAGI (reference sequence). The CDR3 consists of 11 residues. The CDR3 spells CASSPQNIRYF. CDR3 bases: TGTGCCAGCTCCCCCCAAAACATTCGGTACTTC.

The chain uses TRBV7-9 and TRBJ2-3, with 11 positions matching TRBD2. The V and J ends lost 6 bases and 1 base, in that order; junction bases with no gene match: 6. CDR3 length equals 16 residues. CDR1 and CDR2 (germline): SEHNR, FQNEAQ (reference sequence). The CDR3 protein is CASRPLTSGGTDTQYF. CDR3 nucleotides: TGTGCCAGCAGACCTCTGACTAGCGGGGGCACAGATACGCAGTATTTT.

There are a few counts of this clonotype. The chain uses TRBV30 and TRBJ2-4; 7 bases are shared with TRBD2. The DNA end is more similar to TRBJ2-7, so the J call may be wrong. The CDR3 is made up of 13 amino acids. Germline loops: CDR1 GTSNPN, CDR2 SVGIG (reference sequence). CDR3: CAWSWGGTYEQYF. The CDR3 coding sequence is TGTGCCTGGTCCTGGGGGGGAACGTACGAGCAGTACTTC.

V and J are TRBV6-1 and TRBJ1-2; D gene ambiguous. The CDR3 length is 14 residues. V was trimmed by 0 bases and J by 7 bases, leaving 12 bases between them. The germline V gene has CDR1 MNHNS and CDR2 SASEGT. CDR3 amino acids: CASSEAQGLGGYTF. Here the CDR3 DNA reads TGTGCCAGCAGTGAAGCGCAAGGTTTGGGTGGCTACACCTTC.

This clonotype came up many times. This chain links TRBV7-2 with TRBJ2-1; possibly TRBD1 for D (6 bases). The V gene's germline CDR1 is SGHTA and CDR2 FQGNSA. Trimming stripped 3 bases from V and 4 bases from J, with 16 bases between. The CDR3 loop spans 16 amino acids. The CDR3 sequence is CASSFREGTPYNEQFF. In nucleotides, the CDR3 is TGTGCCAGCAGCTTCCGGGAAGGGACACCTTACAATGAGCAGTTCTTC.

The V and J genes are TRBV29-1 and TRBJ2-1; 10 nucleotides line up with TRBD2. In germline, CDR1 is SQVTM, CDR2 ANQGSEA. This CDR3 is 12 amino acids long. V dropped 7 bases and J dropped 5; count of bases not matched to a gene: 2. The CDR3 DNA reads TGCAGCGCCGGACTAGCGGACAATGAGCAGTTCTTC. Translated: CSAGLADNEQFF.

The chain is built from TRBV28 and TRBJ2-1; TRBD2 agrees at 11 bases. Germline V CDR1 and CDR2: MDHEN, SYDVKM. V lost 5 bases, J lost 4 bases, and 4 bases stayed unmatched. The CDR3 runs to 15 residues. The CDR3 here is CASSPTSGRYNEQFF. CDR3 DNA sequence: TGTGCCAGCAGTCCCACTAGCGGGAGATACAATGAGCAGTTCTTC.

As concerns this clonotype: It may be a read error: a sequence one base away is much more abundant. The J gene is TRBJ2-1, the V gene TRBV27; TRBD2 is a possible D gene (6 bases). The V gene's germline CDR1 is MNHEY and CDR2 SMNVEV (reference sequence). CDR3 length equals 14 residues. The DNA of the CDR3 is TGTGCCAGCAGTCCGGGACTGCTCTACAATAAGCAGTTCTTC. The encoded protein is CASSPGLLYNKQFF.

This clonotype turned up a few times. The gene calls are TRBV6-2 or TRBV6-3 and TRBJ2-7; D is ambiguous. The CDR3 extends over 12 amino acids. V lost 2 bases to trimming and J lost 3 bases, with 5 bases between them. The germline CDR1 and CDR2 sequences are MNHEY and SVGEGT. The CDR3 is CASSYVGYEQYF. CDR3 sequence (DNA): TGTGCCAGCAGTTACGTGGGCTACGAGCAGTACTTC.

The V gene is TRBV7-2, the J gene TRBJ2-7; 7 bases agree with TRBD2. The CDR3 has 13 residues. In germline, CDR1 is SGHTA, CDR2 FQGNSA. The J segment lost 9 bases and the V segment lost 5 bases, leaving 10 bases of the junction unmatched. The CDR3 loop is CASSRRGGVLQYF. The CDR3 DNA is TGTGCCAGCAGCCGGCGGGGAGGGGTCTTGCAGTACTTC.

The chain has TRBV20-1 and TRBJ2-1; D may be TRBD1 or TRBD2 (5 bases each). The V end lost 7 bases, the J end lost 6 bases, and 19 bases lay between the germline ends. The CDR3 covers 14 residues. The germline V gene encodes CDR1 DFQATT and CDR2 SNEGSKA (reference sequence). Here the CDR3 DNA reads TGCAGTGTGAGGTGGGGGAGATGGGGCAATGAGCAGTTCTTC. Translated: CSVRWGRWGNEQFF.